The next 2 T cell receptor beta chains were all read from a single sample in a study of CD8 T cells in Susac syndrome (dated by TCRdb to about 2019). The library was built by means of the immunoSEQ multiplex PCR assay. RNA was extracted using the RNeasy kit, and about 0.45 to 1 ug of the RNA was reverse transcribed with random hexamers. The raw public data were reprocessed by TCRdb itself: fastp quality trimming at Q25, MiXCR clonotype calling, in-frame beta chains only. Every CDR3 protein is listed once, alongside the most common genes and DNA of its rows. This sample holds 95,000 to 150,000 distinct CDR3 sequences; roughly 95% were observed only once. The top ten clonotypes cover 0.12% to 0.15% of the sample. Specimen: CD4+ T cells from PBMCs. The source of these receptors is a human donor with Susac syndrome.

The chain employs TRBV3-1 and TRBJ2-1; 9 bases agree with TRBD2. From germline, CDR1 is LGHDT and CDR2 YNNKEL (reference sequence). The CDR3 spans 16 residues. The J segment lost 1 base and the V segment lost 3 bases, leaving 4 bases of the junction unmatched. The CDR3 bases are TGTGCCAGCAGCCACCAACTAGCGGGTTCCTACAATGAGCAGTTCTTC. Translated, it gives CASSHQLAGSYNEQFF.

The V gene is TRBV5-4, the J gene TRBJ2-7, with D perhaps matching TRBD2 (5 bases). CDR3 length: 15 residues. From germline, CDR1 is SGHNT and CDR2 YYREEE (reference sequence). The germline V and J ends were trimmed by 1 base and 0 bases, with 11 bases remaining between them. The CDR3, as DNA: TGTGCCAGCAGCTTGAACGGAGGAAGCTCCTACGAGCAGTACTTC. This gives the protein CASSLNGGSSYEQYF. The full variable domain, completed using reference TRBV5-4 and TRBJ2-7, is ETGVTQSPTHLIKTRGQQVTLRCSSQSGHNTVSWYQQALGQGPQFIFQYYREEENGRGNFPPRFSGLQFPNYSSELNVNALELDDSALYLCASSLNGGSSYEQYFGPGTRLTVT.